This TCR beta chain emerged from a study of PD-L1 blockade in urothelial cancer. Study information: Blood analysis occurred 3 weeks (second dose) and 6 weeks after treatment start.

This clone appeared once. CDR3 length: 16 amino acids. The junction had 7 bases not matched to a gene; V was cut back by 3 bases and J by 0 bases. The V gene's germline CDR1 is LNHDA and CDR2 SQIVND (reference sequence). Sequencing used immunoSEQ multiplex PCR; TCRdb keeps in-frame clones, though not all of them. The sample records around 80,000 clones, 80% to 95% being singletons. Time point described: peripheral blood 6 weeks after treatment start. Urothelial carcinoma in patients was locally advanced or metastatic. Sample numbers ranged from 1 to 8 per patient, encompassing pretreatment and on-treatment collections.

The source of this sequence is a woman over 75 with urothelial cancer. This sequence joins TRBV19 and TRBJ1-1; 7 bases are a match to TRBD1. The sample here was PBMCs, taken around atezolizumab (anti-PD-L1) treatment. The CDR3 sequence: CASSIGRGRMNTEAFF. CDR3 DNA: TGTGCCAGTAGTATCGGGAGGGGGCGTATGAACACTGAAGCTTTCTTT.